The 30 T cell receptor beta chains below come from one sample, sequenced in a study of CD8+ T cells in alopecia areata. RNA was extracted and reverse transcribed into cDNA as the sequencing template. Here immunoSEQ multiplex PCR was the method, and the copy in TCRdb shows in-frame clones only, minus some. The table includes about 150,000 clones, roughly 50% detected once. The specimen was CD4+ T cells sorted from blood. The source of these receptors is a human donor with alopecia areata.

The chain has TRBV2 and TRBJ2-2; D call uncertain. V lost 4 bases, J lost 10 bases, and 10 bases lay in between. Germline assignment: CDR1 SNHLY and CDR2 FYNNEI. The CDR3 is 12 amino acids. This CDR3 reads CASSGDTQELFF. The DNA of the CDR3 is TGTGCCAGCAGTGGAGACACGCAGGAGCTGTTTTTT.

The chain is built from TRBV27 and TRBJ2-6; D unresolved. This CDR3 has 17 amino acids. V lost 3 bases and J 0 bases, leaving 12 bases between the germline ends. Germline CDR1 is MNHEY and CDR2 is SMNVEV (reference sequence). As DNA, the CDR3 is TGTGCCAGCAGTTTGGGTCAGTTAGGCTCTGGGGCCAACGTCCTGACTTTC. This gives the protein CASSLGQLGSGANVLTF.

The CDR3 DNA reads as TGCAGCGTTGATCGGTCGGGGGGGAATGAGCAGTTCTTC. This translates into CSVDRSGGNEQFF. The chain has TRBV29-1 and TRBJ2-1; 8 bases map to TRBD2. CDR1 SQVTM and CDR2 ANQGSEA come from the germline V gene. V lost 3 bases to trimming and J lost 7 bases; unmatched junction nucleotides: 5. This CDR3 has 13 amino acids.

This clone has more than one count but fewer than ten. The genes are TRBV5-1 and TRBJ2-7; no reliable D call. Germline V lookup: CDR1 SGHRS, CDR2 YFSETQ. There are 14 residues in the CDR3. Between the trimmed V and J ends, which lost 3 bases and 3 bases, there was a span of 13 bases. The CDR3 region has the DNA TGCGCCAGCAGCTCCACGGGTCCAAACTACGAGCAGTACTTC. Its translation: CASSSTGPNYEQYF. Filled out from reference TRBV5-1 and TRBJ2-7, the complete variable domain reads KAGVTQTPRYLIKTRGQQVTLSCSPISGHRSVSWYQQTPGQGLQFLFEYFSETQRNKGNFPGRFSGRQFSNSRSEMNVSTLELGDSALYLCASSSTGPNYEQYFGPGTRLTVT.

The chain has TRBV25-1 and TRBJ2-2, with TRBD1 identical over 9 bases. Germline V gives CDR1 MGHDK, CDR2 SYGVNS. CDR3 length: 13 residues. Trimming cost V 6 bases and J 6 bases; bases outside gene matches: 2. CDR3 bases: TGTGCCAGCAGAGGGACAGGGCCCGGGGAGCTGTTTTTT. Its translation: CASRGTGPGELFF.

This rearrangement joins TRBV30 to TRBJ1-2; D remains unclear. Per germline, CDR1 GTSNPN and CDR2 SVGIG (reference sequence). The V gene lost 0 bases and the J gene lost 4 bases, with 6 bases spanning the gap. The CDR3 spans 12 residues. CDR3 region: CAWSVGGYGYTF. Here the CDR3 DNA reads TGTGCCTGGAGTGTAGGAGGCTATGGCTACACCTTC.

This clone was counted a few times. The chain's CDR3 is CASSAPPGRASYNEQFF. The CDR3 DNA is TGCGCCAGCAGCGCCCCCCCGGGGCGAGCATCCTACAATGAGCAGTTCTTC. The chain is built from TRBV5-1 and TRBJ2-1, with D perhaps assigned TRBD1 or TRBD2 (5 bases each). Germline CDR1 SGHRS, CDR2 YFSETQ. The ends were cut back, 4 bases at V and 1 base at J, with 18 bases in the middle. The CDR3 runs to 17 residues.

As to this clone: This same CDR3 is encoded by further DNA sequences in the sample. The gene calls are TRBV5-1 and TRBJ2-5; D gene uncertain. CDR1 SGHRS and CDR2 YFSETQ come from the germline V gene. The CDR3 is 13 residues long. Trimming cost V 2 bases and J 2 bases, with 7 bases left between them. The CDR3 bases are TGCGCCAGCAGCTTAACCAGTCAAGAGACCCAGTACTTC. This codes for CASSLTSQETQYF.

The chain has TRBV5-4 and TRBJ2-5, with TRBD1 as a possible D gene (6 bases). The germline gives CDR1 SGHNT, CDR2 YYREEE (reference sequence). Trimming cost V 7 bases and J 5 bases, with 21 bases left between them. The CDR3 extends over 15 amino acids. The CDR3 DNA sequence: TGTGCCAGCCAAAGCCCCCCGGGACAAAGGGAGACCCAGTACTTC. Protein product: CASQSPPGQRETQYF. Full variable domain (remainder filled in from reference TRBV5-4 and TRBJ2-5): ETGVTQSPTHLIKTRGQQVTLRCSSQSGHNTVSWYQQALGQGPQFIFQYYREEENGRGNFPPRFSGLQFPNYSSELNVNALELDDSALYLCASQSPPGQRETQYFGPGTRLLVL.

This clone was observed a single time. V gene TRBV5-1 combines with J gene TRBJ2-5; no definite D call. CDR1 is SGHRS and CDR2 is YFSETQ in the germline V gene. The CDR3 extends over 12 amino acids. The V gene lost 5 bases and the J gene lost 2 bases, with 7 bases spanning the gap. The CDR3 DNA reads as TGCGCCAGCAGGTTTGATCAAGAGACCCAGTACTTC. This translates into CASRFDQETQYF.

The rearrangement links TRBV29-1 to TRBJ2-7; 7 bases are a match to TRBD1. Losses at the gene ends were 6 bases for V and 4 bases for J; bases not matched to a gene: 6. Germline V CDR1 and CDR2: SQVTM, ANQGSEA. There are 12 residues in the CDR3. The CDR3 sequence: CSVWDSPYEQYF. For the CDR3, the DNA is TGCAGCGTATGGGACAGCCCGTACGAGCAGTACTTC.

This chain joins TRBV29-1 and TRBJ2-2; 9 bases fit TRBD1. The CDR3 covers 16 residues. With V trimmed by 7 bases and J by 0 bases, 9 bases remained unmatched. The germline gives CDR1 SQVTM, CDR2 ANQGSEA. The CDR3 loop is CSANKDRGANTGELFF. The CDR3 nucleotides are TGCAGCGCCAACAAAGACAGGGGGGCGAACACCGGGGAGCTGTTTTTT.

This clone was picked up a small number of times. This chain connects TRBV5-1 to TRBJ2-7; D not resolved. CDR1 is SGHRS, CDR2 YFSETQ, per germline. V lost 6 bases to trimming and J lost 0 bases, with 10 bases between them. This CDR3 is 13 amino acids long. The CDR3 sequence: CASKSAPSYEQYF. As DNA, the CDR3 is TGCGCCAGCAAGTCGGCGCCCTCCTACGAGCAGTACTTC.

This clone turned up a few times. The chain joins TRBV29-1 to TRBJ2-7, with TRBD1 as a possible D gene (6 bases). V was clipped by 6 bases and J by 6 bases, with 21 bases between them. Germline lookup yields CDR1 SQVTM and CDR2 ANQGSEA. The CDR3 runs 14 residues. This CDR3 reads CSVGQQTRIGEQYF. The CDR3 region has the DNA TGCAGCGTCGGACAGCAAACAAGAATTGGCGAGCAGTACTTC.

The chain has TRBV14 and TRBJ1-1; 8 bases align to TRBD1. Per germline, CDR1 SGHDN and CDR2 FVKESK. The CDR3 extends over 14 amino acids. The trim removed 3 bases at V and 6 bases at J, leaving 6 bases unmatched. CDR3 coding DNA: TGTGCCAGCAGCCAGCGACAGGGGCGCGCTGAAGCTTTCTTT. Translated, it gives CASSQRQGRAEAFF.

This chain uses TRBV7-2 with TRBJ1-2; D gene uncertain. The CDR3 has 14 residues. Germline CDR1 SGHTA, CDR2 FQGNSA. V gave up 0 bases and J gave up 2 bases, with 7 bases separating them. The CDR3 is CASSLAYTNYGYTF. Written as DNA, the CDR3 is TGTGCCAGCAGCTTAGCTTACACGAACTATGGCTACACCTTC.

Only a few counts were recorded for this clone. The CDR3 spells CSVVGKGWGIQYF. CDR3 nucleotides: TGCAGCGTTGTGGGAAAGGGATGGGGCATTCAGTACTTC. The rearrangement links TRBV29-1 to TRBJ2-4; no firm D call. Germline-derived CDR1 and CDR2 are SQVTM and ANQGSEA. V dropped 4 bases and J dropped 9 bases, with 16 bases sitting between them. This CDR3 has 13 residues.

V is TRBV5-1 and J is TRBJ2-5; 7 bases line up with TRBD1. Germline CDR1 is SGHRS and CDR2 is YFSETQ. V shed 5 bases, J shed 7 bases, and the junction held 5 bases outside the gene matches. The CDR3 runs to 12 residues. The CDR3 coding sequence is TGCGCCAGCAGTTCGGACAGGTCGACCCAGTACTTC. Its protein product is CASSSDRSTQYF.

The chain carries TRBV7-9 and TRBJ2-1; D uncertain. The CDR3 covers 11 residues. Trimming cost V 3 bases and J 15 bases, with 12 bases left between them. From germline, CDR1 is SEHNR and CDR2 FQNEAQ (reference sequence). CDR3 region: CASSFLVFAFF. CDR3 DNA sequence: TGTGCCAGCAGCTTTCTAGTGTTTGCGTTCTTC.

J is TRBJ2-5 and V is TRBV5-1; 8 bases are a match to TRBD1. The germline gives CDR1 SGHRS, CDR2 YFSETQ. This CDR3 is 14 amino acids long. Trimming at V came to 4 bases and at J to 7 bases, leaving 9 bases not matched to a gene. CDR3 amino acids: CASSNPGQEGTQYF. CDR3 in DNA: TGCGCCAGCAGCAACCCGGGACAGGAGGGGACCCAGTACTTC.

The table lists this clone with a few counts. The rearrangement joins TRBV5-1 to TRBJ2-1, with a tentative D call TRBD1 (5 bases). The V and J ends lost 1 base and 6 bases respectively, with 8 bases between them. This CDR3 has 13 amino acids. Germline V gene lookup returns CDR1 SGHRS and CDR2 YFSETQ. CDR3 region: CASSLSDSNEQFF. The CDR3 nucleotides read TGCGCCAGCAGCTTGAGTGACAGCAATGAGCAGTTCTTC.

The J gene is TRBJ1-2, the V gene TRBV30; D is uncertain. The V gene lost 4 bases and the J gene lost 3 bases, with 15 bases spanning the gap. Germline V gene sequence: CDR1 GTSNPN, CDR2 SVGIG (reference sequence). The CDR3 has 14 residues. The DNA for the CDR3 is TGTGCCTGGACCCCGCCTGGAGTCGACTATGGCTACACCTTC. This codes for CAWTPPGVDYGYTF.

The CDR3 sequence: CSVVSVGEAKGYTF. DNA for the CDR3: TGCAGCGTTGTCTCCGTCGGGGAAGCGAAAGGCTACACCTTC. The V and J genes are TRBV29-1 and TRBJ1-2; the D is unclear. CDR1 and CDR2 (germline): SQVTM, ANQGSEA. The CDR3 spans 14 residues. The V gene lost 4 bases and the J gene lost 8 bases, with 20 bases spanning the gap. Drawing the rest from reference TRBV29-1 and TRBJ1-2, the complete variable domain is SAVISQKPSRDICQRGTSLTIQCQVDSQVTMMFWYRQQPGQSLTLIATANQGSEATYESGFVIDKFPISRPNLTFSTLTVSNMSPEDSSIYLCSVVSVGEAKGYTFGSGTRLTVV.

The chain couples TRBV14 to TRBJ2-5; 7 bases are shared with TRBD1. CDR1 is SGHDN and CDR2 is FVKESK in the germline V gene. V dropped 4 bases and J dropped 7; count of bases not matched to a gene: 12. The CDR3 is made up of 15 amino acids. The CDR3 DNA is TGTGCCAGCAGCCTTAACAGGGGCCCGGCTGGGACCCAGTACTTC. Protein: CASSLNRGPAGTQYF.

The chain employs TRBV25-1 and TRBJ2-5, with a weak D call TRBD2 (6 bases). CDR3 length: 15 amino acids. CDR1 and CDR2 (germline): MGHDK, SYGVNS. The ends were cut back, 1 base at V and 4 bases at J, with 13 bases in the middle. The CDR3 nucleotides are TGTGCCAGCAGTGAATCTGGGGGGACGCGAGAGACCCAGTACTTC. Its translation is CASSESGGTRETQYF. Using reference TRBV25-1 and TRBJ2-5 for the parts outside the CDR3, the full variable domain is EADIYQTPRYLVIGTGKKITLECSQTMGHDKMYWYQQDPGMELHLIHYSYGVNSTEKGDLSSESTVSRIRTEHFPLTLESARPSHTSQYLCASSESGGTRETQYFGPGTRLLVL.

V usage is TRBV5-1 and J usage is TRBJ2-5; D may be TRBD1 (5 bases). Germline CDR1 is SGHRS and CDR2 is YFSETQ. Trimming cost V 0 bases and J 4 bases, with 7 bases left between them. CDR3 length: 13 residues. CDR3 protein: CASSLGGPETQYF. In DNA, the CDR3 is TGCGCCAGCAGCTTGGGGGGCCCAGAGACCCAGTACTTC.

Only a few counts were recorded for this clone. This sequence joins TRBV7-9 and TRBJ2-7; a weak D match, TRBD1 (6 bases). With 5 bases removed from V and 1 base from J, the gap between germline ends came to 15 bases. CDR3 length equals 15 residues. Germline CDR1 is SEHNR and CDR2 is FQNEAQ (reference sequence). The CDR3 DNA reads as TGTGCCAGCAGCCAGACAGGACTCGGTTCCTACGAGCAGTACTTC. Amino acid sequence: CASSQTGLGSYEQYF.

This clone was detected only a few times. J is TRBJ2-7 and V is TRBV29-1, with TRBD1 matching over 7 bases. The J segment lost 3 bases and the V segment lost 6 bases, leaving 2 bases of the junction unmatched. There are 11 residues in the CDR3. Germline values: CDR1 SQVTM, CDR2 ANQGSEA. The CDR3 nucleotides are TGCAGCGTCCGGGACAGCTACGAGCAGTACTTC. Translation gives CSVRDSYEQYF.

The chain is built from TRBV7-3 and TRBJ2-5, with TRBD2 matching 11 bases. Germline V lookup: CDR1 SGHTA, CDR2 FQGTGA. J lost 5 bases, V lost 5 bases, and 1 base had no gene match. CDR3 size: 13 residues. CDR3 in DNA: TGTGCCAGCAGCCCTAGCGGGGGGGAGACCCAGTACTTC. It yields the protein CASSPSGGETQYF.

V gene TRBV4-1 combines with J gene TRBJ2-7, with a tentative D call TRBD1 (5 bases). This CDR3 comprises 14 residues. V dropped 0 bases and J dropped 2 bases, with 8 bases sitting between them. Germline V gene sequence: CDR1 MGHRA, CDR2 YSYEKL. This CDR3 is CASSQDWGAYEQYF. CDR3 bases: TGCGCCAGCAGCCAAGATTGGGGCGCCTACGAGCAGTACTTC.